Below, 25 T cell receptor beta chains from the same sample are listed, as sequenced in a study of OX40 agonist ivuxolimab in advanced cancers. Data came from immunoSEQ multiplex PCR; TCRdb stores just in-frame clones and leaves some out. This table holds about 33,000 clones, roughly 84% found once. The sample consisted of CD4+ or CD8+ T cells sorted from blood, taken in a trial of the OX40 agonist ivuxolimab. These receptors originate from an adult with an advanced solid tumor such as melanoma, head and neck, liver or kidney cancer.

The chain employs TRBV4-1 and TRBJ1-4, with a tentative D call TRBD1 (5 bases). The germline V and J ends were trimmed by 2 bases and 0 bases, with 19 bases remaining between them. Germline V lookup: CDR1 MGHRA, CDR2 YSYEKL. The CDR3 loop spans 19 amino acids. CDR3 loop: CASSQMGPGSFSTNEKLFF. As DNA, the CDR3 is TGCGCCAGCAGCCAAATGGGGCCCGGGTCCTTTTCAACTAATGAAAAACTGTTTTTT.

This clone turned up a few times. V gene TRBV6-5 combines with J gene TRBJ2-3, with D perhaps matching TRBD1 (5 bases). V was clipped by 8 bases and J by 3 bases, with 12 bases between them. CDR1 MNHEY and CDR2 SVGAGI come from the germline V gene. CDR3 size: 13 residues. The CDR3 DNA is TGTGCCAGCTGTGGCAGGGATACAGATACGCAGTATTTT. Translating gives CASCGRDTDTQYF.

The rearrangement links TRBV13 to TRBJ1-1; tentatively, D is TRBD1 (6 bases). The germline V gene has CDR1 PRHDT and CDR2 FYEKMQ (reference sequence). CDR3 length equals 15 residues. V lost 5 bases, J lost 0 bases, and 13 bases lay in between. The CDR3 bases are TGTGCCAGCAGCCTTGGACAGATAATGAACACTGAAGCTTTCTTT. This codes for CASSLGQIMNTEAFF. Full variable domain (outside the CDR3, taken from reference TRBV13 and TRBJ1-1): AAGVIQSPRHLIKEKRETATLKCYPIPRHDTVYWYQQGPGQDPQFLISFYEKMQSDKGSIPDRFSAQQFSDYHSELNMSSLELGDSALYFCASSLGQIMNTEAFFGQGTRLTVV.

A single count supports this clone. The CDR3 is CASSFSTHYGYTF. The CDR3 nucleotides are TGCGCCAGCAGCTTTTCAACTCACTATGGCTACACCTTC. The chain carries TRBV5-1 and TRBJ1-2, with D hard to call. Germline CDR1 SGHRS, CDR2 YFSETQ. The CDR3 spans 13 residues. V was cut by 2 bases and J by 3 bases, with 8 bases left in between.

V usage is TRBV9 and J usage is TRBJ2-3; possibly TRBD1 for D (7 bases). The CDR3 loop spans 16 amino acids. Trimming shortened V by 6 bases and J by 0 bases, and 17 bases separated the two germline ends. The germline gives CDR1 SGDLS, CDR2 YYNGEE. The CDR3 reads CASTFRQGGSTDTQYF. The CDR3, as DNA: TGTGCCAGCACCTTTCGACAGGGAGGAAGCACAGATACGCAGTATTTT.

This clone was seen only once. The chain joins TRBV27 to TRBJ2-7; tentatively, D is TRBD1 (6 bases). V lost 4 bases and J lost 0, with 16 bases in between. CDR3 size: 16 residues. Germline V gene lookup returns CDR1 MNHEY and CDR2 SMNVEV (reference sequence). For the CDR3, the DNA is TGTGCCAGCAGTTCCCCGGGCCAGGGGCTCTCCTACGAGCAGTACTTC. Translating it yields CASSSPGQGLSYEQYF.

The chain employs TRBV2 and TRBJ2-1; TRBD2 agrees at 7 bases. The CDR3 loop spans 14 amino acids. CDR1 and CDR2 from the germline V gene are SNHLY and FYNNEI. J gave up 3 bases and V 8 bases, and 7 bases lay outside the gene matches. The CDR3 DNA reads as TGTGCCAGCCCCACCGGGGAGGGCTACAATGAGCAGTTCTTC. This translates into CASPTGEGYNEQFF.

CDR3 DNA sequence: TGTGCCAGCAGTTTTTGGGGGATCGGCTCCTACGAGCAGTACTTC. It specifies CASSFWGIGSYEQYF. The chain recombines TRBV27 with TRBJ2-7, with D tentatively TRBD1 or TRBD2 (5 bases each). Germline CDR1 is MNHEY and CDR2 is SMNVEV (reference sequence). This CDR3 has 15 amino acids. V was cut by 3 bases and J by 0 bases, with 12 bases left in between.

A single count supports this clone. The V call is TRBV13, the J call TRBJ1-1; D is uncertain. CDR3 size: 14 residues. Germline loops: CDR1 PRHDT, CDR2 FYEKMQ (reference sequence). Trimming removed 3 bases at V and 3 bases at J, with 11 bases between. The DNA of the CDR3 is TGTGCCAGCAGCTTGCTCGCGGTGCACACTGAAGCTTTCTTT. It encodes CASSLLAVHTEAFF.

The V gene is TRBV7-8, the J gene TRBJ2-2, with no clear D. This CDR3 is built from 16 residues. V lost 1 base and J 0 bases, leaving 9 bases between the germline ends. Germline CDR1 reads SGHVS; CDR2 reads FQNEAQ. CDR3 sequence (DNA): TGTGCCAGCAGCTTAGTACGGAGTCCGAACACCGGGGAGCTGTTTTTT. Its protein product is CASSLVRSPNTGELFF.

The CDR3 spells CASSFGQGGSGELFF. Here the CDR3 DNA reads TGTGCCAGCAGCTTCGGACAGGGAGGAAGCGGGGAGCTGTTTTTT. The V call is TRBV7-3, the J call TRBJ2-2, with TRBD1 identical over 8 bases. Germline CDR1 SGHTA, CDR2 FQGTGA. J lost 7 bases, V lost 3 bases, and 7 bases had no gene match. The CDR3 sequence is 15 residues long.

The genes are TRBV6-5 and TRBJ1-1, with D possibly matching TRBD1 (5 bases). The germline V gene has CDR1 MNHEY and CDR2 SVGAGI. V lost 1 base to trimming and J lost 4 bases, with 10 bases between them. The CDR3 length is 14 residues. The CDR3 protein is CASSYFRDGTEAFF. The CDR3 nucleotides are TGTGCCAGCAGTTACTTCCGGGACGGCACTGAAGCTTTCTTT.

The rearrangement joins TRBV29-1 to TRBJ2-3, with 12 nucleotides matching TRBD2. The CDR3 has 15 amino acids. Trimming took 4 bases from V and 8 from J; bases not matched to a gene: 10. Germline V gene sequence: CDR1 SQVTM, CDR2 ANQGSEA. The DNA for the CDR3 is TGCAGCGTTGCGGGGCTAGCGGGGGGGCCCGGTACGCAGTATTTT. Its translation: CSVAGLAGGPGTQYF.

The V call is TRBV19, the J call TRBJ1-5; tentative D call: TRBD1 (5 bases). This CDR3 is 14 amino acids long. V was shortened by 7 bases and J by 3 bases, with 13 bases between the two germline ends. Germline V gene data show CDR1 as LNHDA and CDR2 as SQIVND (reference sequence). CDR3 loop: CASTPRAFNQPQHF. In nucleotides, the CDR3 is TGTGCCAGTACCCCCAGGGCTTTCAATCAGCCCCAGCATTTT.

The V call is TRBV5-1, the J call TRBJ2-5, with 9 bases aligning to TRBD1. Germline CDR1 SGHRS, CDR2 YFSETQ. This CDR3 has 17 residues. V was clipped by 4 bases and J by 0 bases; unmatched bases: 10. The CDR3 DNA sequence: TGCGCCAGCAGCCTTGACAGGGGGGTGGGCAACCAAGAGACCCAGTACTTC. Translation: CASSLDRGVGNQETQYF.

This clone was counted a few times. The CDR3 sequence: CATSLGDMNTEAFF. CDR3 sequence (DNA): TGTGCCACCAGCTTGGGAGACATGAACACTGAAGCTTTCTTT. The gene calls are TRBV15 and TRBJ1-1; D not certain. Germline values: CDR1 LNHNV, CDR2 YYDKDF (reference sequence). V was clipped by 5 bases and J by 0 bases, with 10 bases between them. This CDR3 has 14 amino acids.

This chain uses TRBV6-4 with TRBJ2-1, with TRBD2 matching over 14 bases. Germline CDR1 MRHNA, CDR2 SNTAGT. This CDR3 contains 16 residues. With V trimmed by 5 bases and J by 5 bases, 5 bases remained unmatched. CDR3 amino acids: CASSPGTSGGDNEQFF. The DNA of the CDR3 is TGTGCCAGCAGTCCCGGGACTAGCGGGGGAGACAATGAGCAGTTCTTC.

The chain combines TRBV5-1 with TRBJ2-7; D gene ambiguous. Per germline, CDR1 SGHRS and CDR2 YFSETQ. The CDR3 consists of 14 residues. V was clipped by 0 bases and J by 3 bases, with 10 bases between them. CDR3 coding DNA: TGCGCCAGCAGCTTGGGGGGAACCAACTACGAGCAGTACTTC. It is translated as CASSLGGTNYEQYF.

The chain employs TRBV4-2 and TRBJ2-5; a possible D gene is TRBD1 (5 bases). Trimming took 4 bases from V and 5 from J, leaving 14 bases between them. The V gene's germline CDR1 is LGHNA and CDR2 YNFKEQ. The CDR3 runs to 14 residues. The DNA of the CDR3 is TGTGCCAGCAGCCCCCGGATGGGGCGGGAGACCCAGTACTTC. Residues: CASSPRMGRETQYF.

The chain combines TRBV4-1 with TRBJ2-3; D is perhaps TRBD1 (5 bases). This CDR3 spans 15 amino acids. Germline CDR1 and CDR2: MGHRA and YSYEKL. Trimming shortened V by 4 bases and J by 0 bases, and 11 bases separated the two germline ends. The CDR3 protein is CASSRSGPSTDTQYF. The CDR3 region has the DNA TGCGCCAGCAGCCGGTCAGGGCCTAGCACAGATACGCAGTATTTT.

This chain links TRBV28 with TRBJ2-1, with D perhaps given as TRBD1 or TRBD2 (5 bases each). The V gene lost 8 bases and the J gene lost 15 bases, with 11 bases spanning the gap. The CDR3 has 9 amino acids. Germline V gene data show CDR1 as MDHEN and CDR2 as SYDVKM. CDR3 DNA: TGTGCCAGCGGGACGCATGCGTTCTTC. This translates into CASGTHAFF.

The CDR3 loop is CASSLQGPTEAFF. The DNA for the CDR3 is TGTGCCAGTAGTTTACAGGGACCCACTGAAGCTTTCTTT. The V and J genes are TRBV19 and TRBJ1-1; tentative D call: TRBD1 (6 bases). V was pared by 5 bases and J by 4 bases, with 11 bases between. Germline V CDR1 and CDR2: LNHDA, SQIVND (reference sequence). The CDR3 has 13 residues.

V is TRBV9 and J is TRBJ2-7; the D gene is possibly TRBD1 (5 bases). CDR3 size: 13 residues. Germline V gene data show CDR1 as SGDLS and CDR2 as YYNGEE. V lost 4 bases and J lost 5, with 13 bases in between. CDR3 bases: TGTGCCAGCAGCCCACGACAGAACCACGAGCAGTACTTC. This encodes CASSPRQNHEQYF.

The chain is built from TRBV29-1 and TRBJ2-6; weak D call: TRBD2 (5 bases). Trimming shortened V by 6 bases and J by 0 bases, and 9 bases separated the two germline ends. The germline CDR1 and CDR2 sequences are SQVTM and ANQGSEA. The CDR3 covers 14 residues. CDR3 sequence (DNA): TGCAGCGTCCTCAGCGGCTCTGGGGCCAACGTCCTGACTTTC. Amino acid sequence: CSVLSGSGANVLTF.

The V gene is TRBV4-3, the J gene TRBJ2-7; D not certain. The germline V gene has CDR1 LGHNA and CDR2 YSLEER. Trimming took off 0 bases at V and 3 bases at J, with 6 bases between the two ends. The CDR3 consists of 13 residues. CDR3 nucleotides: TGCGCCAGCAGCCAAGATGTAGGCTACGAGCAGTACTTC. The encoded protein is CASSQDVGYEQYF.